Following are 21 T cell receptor beta chains from one sample sequenced in a study of blood T cells in healthy people across ages (dated by TCRdb to between 2014 and 2016). Library method: 5' RACE. TCRdb shows the sequencer as Illumina HiSeq 2500. A second PCR of roughly 7 to 11 cycles was run with a J-beta primer mix and a sample-barcoded 5' primer. TCRdb trimmed the raw reads at Q25, called clones with MiXCR and kept productive beta chains. Every CDR3 protein is listed once, alongside the most common genes and DNA of its rows. Counted in this sample were 1.4 million to 1.5 million distinct CDR3 sequences; 42% of them appeared once. Approximately 7.9% of the sample is taken by the ten largest. The sequenced sample was blood. These receptors originate from a woman in her late teens or twenties in good health.

This clonotype was seen only once. This chain connects TRBV20-1 to TRBJ2-7, with D unresolved. The CDR3 contains 14 residues. V was shortened by 5 bases and J by 0 bases, with 14 bases between the two germline ends. CDR1 is DFQATT and CDR2 is SNEGSKA in the germline V gene (reference sequence). CDR3 DNA: TGCAGTGCTGGACCCATGAGTACCTCCTACGAGCAGTACTTC. It codes for CSAGPMSTSYEQYF.

Points on this clonotype: An end of the junction differs from the germline gene, which may be a read error. The rearrangement links TRBV27 to TRBJ2-6, with D possibly being TRBD1 or TRBD2 (5 bases each). Germline assignment: CDR1 MNHEY and CDR2 SMNVEV (reference sequence). The CDR3 sequence is 14 residues long. CDR3 protein: CASSLMPGASVLTF. In DNA form, the CDR3 reads TGTGCCAGCAGTTTAATGCCCGGGGCCAGCGTCCTGACTTTC.

This chain connects TRBV9 to TRBJ2-7; D gene unclear. The CDR3 contains 13 residues. Per germline, CDR1 SGDLS and CDR2 YYNGEE. Trimming pared 3 bases from V and 3 bases from J, leaving 10 bases between. The CDR3 sequence is CASSATLGYEQYF. The DNA for the CDR3 is TGTGCCAGCAGCGCGACACTGGGCTACGAGCAGTACTTC.

The chain carries TRBV4-1 and TRBJ1-1; 7 positions match TRBD1. The CDR3 loop spans 14 amino acids. Trimming at V came to 1 base and at J to 8 bases, leaving 7 bases not matched to a gene. Germline assignment: CDR1 MGHRA and CDR2 YSYEKL. CDR3 DNA: TGCGCCAGCAGCCAAGTGGGCAGGGGGAGGGAAGCTTTCTTT. As protein: CASSQVGRGREAFF.

This clonotype appeared once. The chain joins TRBV9 to TRBJ2-5; TRBD2 aligns across 10 bases. The germline V gene has CDR1 SGDLS and CDR2 YYNGEE. CDR3 length: 15 amino acids. Germline trimming cut 0 bases from V and 4 bases from J; bases unmatched to any gene: 3. The CDR3 DNA reads as TGTGCCAGCAGCGTAGGAGCGGGGGGGTCAGAGACCCAGTACTTC. Its protein is CASSVGAGGSETQYF.

This clonotype was recorded a few times. The chain carries TRBV20-1 and TRBJ2-1; D remains unclear. The length of the CDR3 is 13 residues. The germline gives CDR1 DFQATT, CDR2 SNEGSKA (reference sequence). V was pared by 1 base and J by 6 bases, with 10 bases between. CDR3 sequence reads: CSARAPGANEQFF. CDR3 nucleotides: TGCAGTGCTAGAGCCCCCGGCGCCAATGAGCAGTTCTTC.

Worth noting for this clonotype: A junction boundary mismatches the germline segment, possibly from a read error. This sequence joins TRBV6-6 and TRBJ2-3, with TRBD1 matching 7 bases. CDR1 and CDR2 (germline): MNHNY, SVGAGI (reference sequence). The CDR3 covers 16 residues. CDR3 sequence reads: CASSYSIGGGTDTLYF. In DNA, the CDR3 is TGTGCCAGCAGTTACTCGATAGGGGGCGGCACAGATACGCTGTATTTT.

This chain uses TRBV6-6 with TRBJ1-4; a possible D gene is TRBD1 (6 bases). Trimming left V 6 bases short and J 4 bases short, with 9 bases between. From germline, CDR1 is MNHNY and CDR2 SVGAGI (reference sequence). The CDR3 is 13 residues long. As DNA, the CDR3 is TGTGCCAGCAGAGGGGGACTTAATGAAAAACTGTTTTTT. Its translation: CASRGGLNEKLFF.

This chain uses TRBV28 with TRBJ2-4; 9 bases fit TRBD2. Trimming removed 6 bases from V and 1 base from J; junction bases left unmatched: 4. CDR1 is MDHEN and CDR2 is SYDVKM in the germline V gene. The CDR3 has 15 amino acids. CDR3 DNA sequence: TGTGCCAGCAGCCGGAGCGGGGGGGCCAAAAACATTCAGTACTTC. Encoded protein: CASSRSGGAKNIQYF.

The chain combines TRBV9 with TRBJ2-7; D uncertain. In germline, CDR1 is SGDLS, CDR2 YYNGEE. The CDR3 runs 15 residues. Trimming removed 0 bases from V and 7 bases from J, with 17 bases in between. This CDR3 reads CASSVGQVGFNEQYF. CDR3 nucleotides: TGTGCCAGCAGCGTAGGCCAGGTAGGCTTTAATGAGCAGTACTTC.

This rearrangement joins TRBV10-3 to TRBJ2-7; D may be TRBD1 (6 bases). Germline CDR1 reads ENHRY; CDR2 reads SYGVKD. The CDR3 is 13 amino acids. Trimming stripped 10 bases from V and 3 bases from J, with 16 bases between. CDR3 coding DNA: TGTGCCACCCTCGAGAGGACAGACTACGAGCAGTACTTC. This encodes CATLERTDYEQYF.

This clonotype was seen repeatedly, ten times or more. J is TRBJ2-1 and V is TRBV4-1, with 11 bases that match TRBD2. The CDR3 is 17 amino acids. CDR1 and CDR2 from the germline V gene are MGHRA and YSYEKL. Trimming at V came to 4 bases and at J to 7 bases, leaving 12 bases not matched to a gene. The CDR3 DNA reads as TGCGCCAGCAGCCGTGGGACTAGCGGAGCAATCCCGAATGAGCAGTTCTTC. Residues: CASSRGTSGAIPNEQFF.

Here the CDR3 reads CASSRAFLGSEGYNEQFF. The CDR3, as DNA: TGTGCCAGTAGTCGCGCTTTTCTAGGATCAGAGGGTTACAATGAGCAGTTCTTC. V and J are TRBV3-1 and TRBJ2-1, with D maybe TRBD2 (5 bases). V was cut by 9 bases and J by 4 bases, with 28 bases left in between. Per germline, CDR1 LGHDT and CDR2 YNNKEL (reference sequence). CDR3 length: 18 amino acids.

This rearrangement joins TRBV27 to TRBJ2-7, with D possibly being TRBD1 or TRBD2 (5 bases each). The CDR3 covers 13 residues. The ends were cut back, 5 bases at V and 2 bases at J, with 10 bases in the middle. The germline V gene has CDR1 MNHEY and CDR2 SMNVEV (reference sequence). The DNA of the CDR3 is TGTGCCAGCAGTATCGGGGCCACCTACGAGCAGTACTTC. Translating it yields CASSIGATYEQYF.

J is TRBJ2-1 and V is TRBV20-1; 10 positions match TRBD1. There are 13 residues in the CDR3. Germline V lookup: CDR1 DFQATT, CDR2 SNEGSKA (reference sequence). The V segment lost 8 bases and the J segment 6 bases; nucleotides outside the gene matches: 7. The DNA for the CDR3 is TGCAGTCATAAGCGGGACAGGGGCAATGAGCAGTTCTTC. This translates into CSHKRDRGNEQFF.

The chain uses TRBV7-2 and TRBJ2-3, with D possibly TRBD1 on 5 matching bases. The V end lost 1 base, the J end lost 10 bases, and 9 bases lay between the germline ends. The CDR3 has 12 amino acids. The germline V gene encodes CDR1 SGHTA and CDR2 FQGNSA. Here the CDR3 reads CASSLDRRSQYF. The CDR3 DNA reads TGTGCCAGCAGCTTAGACAGGCGGTCGCAGTATTTT.

Details on this clonotype: The junction does not match germline at one end; this may be a read error. This rearrangement joins TRBV7-7 to TRBJ2-1; D remains ambiguous. This CDR3 has 15 residues. The germline V gene has CDR1 SSHAT and CDR2 FNYEAQ (reference sequence). CDR3 coding DNA: TGTGCTAGCAGTCGCTTACCCGGTCTCTACAATGAGCAGTTCTTC. Translated, it gives CASSRLPGLYNEQFF.

The chain links TRBV27 to TRBJ1-5; TRBD1 is a possible D gene (6 bases). CDR1 MNHEY and CDR2 SMNVEV come from the germline V gene (reference sequence). The CDR3 length is 15 residues. V shed 5 bases and J shed 6 bases, with 17 bases lying between them. The CDR3 region is CASSPPGGAGQPQHF. CDR3 sequence (DNA): TGTGCCAGCAGTCCCCCGGGGGGGGCCGGTCAGCCCCAGCATTTT.

This clonotype was seen just once. The chain combines TRBV7-2 with TRBJ1-1, with TRBD1 as a possible D gene (6 bases). The length of the CDR3 is 14 residues. V was cut by 1 base and J by 7 bases, with 13 bases left in between. Germline V CDR1 and CDR2: SGHTA, FQGNSA. CDR3 sequence (DNA): TGTGCCAGCAGCTTAGAGGGGCCCAGGGGTGAAGCTTTCTTT. The encoded protein is CASSLEGPRGEAFF. Variable domain in full (rest from reference TRBV7-2 and TRBJ1-1): GAGVSQSPSNKVTEKGKDVELRCDPISGHTALYWYRQSLGQGLEFLIYFQGNSAPDKSGLPSDRFSAERTGGSVSTLTIQRTQQEDSAVYLCASSLEGPRGEAFFGQGTRLTVV.

This clonotype was detected only a few times. This rearrangement joins TRBV6-1 to TRBJ2-3, with D perhaps matching TRBD1 (6 bases). Germline CDR1 is MNHNS and CDR2 is SASEGT. V shed 2 bases and J shed 2 bases, with 14 bases lying between them. This CDR3 spans 16 amino acids. The CDR3 region is CASSEPAGTPTDTQYF. The CDR3 coding sequence is TGTGCCAGCAGTGAACCAGCCGGGACACCCACAGATACGCAGTATTTT.

In its sample, this clonotype was seen a few times. The chain carries TRBV7-3 and TRBJ2-5; 9 bases agree with TRBD1. The germline CDR1 and CDR2 sequences are SGHTA and FQGTGA. CDR3 length equals 15 residues. With V trimmed by 1 base and J by 5 bases, 5 bases remained unmatched. In DNA, the CDR3 is TGTGCCAGCAGCTTAAGTGGACAGGGGTTGGAGACCCAGTACTTC. Encoded protein: CASSLSGQGLETQYF.